This TCR beta chain was observed in a study of T cell repertoires in cytomegalovirus infection. Study information: It can be stated that public TCR beta signatures indicated CMV infection as well as a matching HLA type.

Overall study results and limits: HLA-C-restricted CMV-specific TCR beta clonotypes prevailed in the ex vivo response. Cumulative frequency of public TCR beta families picked out carriers of CMV plus the relevant HLA.

TCRdb processed the reads anew with MiXCR; each CDR3 protein has one entry. This table has 490,000 or so distinct CDR3 sequences, around 10% appearing once. This clonotype was seen at least ten times. Its antigen is not identified. Per the germline V gene, CDR1 is SEHNR and CDR2 is FQNEAQ (reference sequence). This CDR3 region has 12 residues. J gave up 5 bases and V 8 bases, and 0 bases lay outside the gene matches. The source is a human donor in good health (CMV status not recorded). Some clones in this sample may be carry-over from other donors' samples. The chain couples TRBV7-9 to TRBJ2-2; 9 bases match TRBD1. The specimen was PBMCs. The CDR3 sequence is CASDRGTGELFF. The CDR3 DNA is TGTGCCAGCGACAGGGGGACCGGGGAGCTGTTTTTT.